This TCR beta chain is drawn from a study of CD4+ T cells in melanoma. Whole-study results and caveats: Diverse differentiation states were reported for melanoma neoantigen-specific CD4+ T cells. A reported correlation linked neoantigen-specific CD4+ T cells to CD8+, macrophage and B cell function.

About this clone: Its target is not known.

TCRdb's table, derived via immunoSEQ multiplex PCR, lists solely in-frame clones and lacks some. This table holds about 21,000 clones, 78% found once. Germline CDR1 reads SNHLY; CDR2 reads FYNNEI. V shed 6 bases and J 7 bases; nucleotides not matched to a gene: 7. The length of the CDR3 is 13 residues. J is TRBJ2-7 and V is TRBV2, with 9 positions matching TRBD1. The sequence derives from a human donor with melanoma. The CDR3 DNA reads as TGTGCCAGCAGCGCAGGGACAGGGTGGGAGCAGTACTTC. This translates into CASSAGTGWEQYF.